One and the same sample provided the 9 T cell receptor beta chains below, sequenced in a study of PD-1 blockade in classical Hodgkin lymphoma. TCRdb's table, derived via immunoSEQ multiplex PCR, lists solely in-frame clones and lacks some. The table records tens of thousands of clones, roughly 87% of them present only once. Relapse was seen in all patients after autologous stem cell transplantation, and brentuximab vedotin exposure was variable. Sequenced here: peripheral blood mononuclear cells (PBMCs), sampled before the second cycle of nivolumab. The receptors stem from a human donor with classical Hodgkin lymphoma.

The V call is TRBV18, the J call TRBJ1-2, with TRBD1 matching 7 bases. CDR1 and CDR2 (germline): KGHSH, LQKENI. This CDR3 spans 14 amino acids. Trimming at V came to 3 bases and at J to 5 bases, leaving 6 bases not matched to a gene. CDR3 DNA sequence: TGTGCCAGCTCACCCACGACAGGGTCGTATGGCTACACCTTC. Amino acid sequence: CASSPTTGSYGYTF.

This clone appeared a single time. The V call is TRBV19, the J call TRBJ2-1; 8 nucleotides match TRBD2. V dropped 6 bases and J dropped 4; count of bases not matched to a gene: 8. Germline V gene lookup returns CDR1 LNHDA and CDR2 SQIVND (reference sequence). The CDR3 is 15 residues long. In DNA, the CDR3 is TGTGCCAGTAGATCTACTAGCGGCATATACAATGAGCAGTTCTTC. This gives the protein CASRSTSGIYNEQFF.

The J gene is TRBJ1-1, the V gene TRBV28; 8 bases map to TRBD1. The trim removed 6 bases at V and 5 bases at J, leaving 8 bases unmatched. This CDR3 comprises 14 residues. Germline V gene lookup returns CDR1 MDHEN and CDR2 SYDVKM. The CDR3 DNA follows: TGTGCCAGCAGGCCCGACAGGGGTTTTACTGAAGCTTTCTTT. It encodes CASRPDRGFTEAFF.

This rearrangement joins TRBV18 to TRBJ2-3, with 7 bases matching TRBD2. The V and J ends lost 2 bases and 0 bases, in that order; junction bases with no gene match: 5. Per the germline V gene, CDR1 is KGHSH and CDR2 is LQKENI. This CDR3 contains 16 residues. The CDR3 sequence is CASSPGASGSTDTQYF. DNA of the CDR3: TGTGCCAGCTCACCAGGTGCTAGCGGAAGCACAGATACGCAGTATTTT. The whole variable domain, filled in from reference TRBV18 and TRBJ2-3, reads NAGVMQNPRHLVRRRGQEARLRCSPMKGHSHVYWYRQLPEEGLKFMVYLQKENIIDESGMPKERFSAEFPKEGPSILRIQQVVRGDSAAYFCASSPGASGSTDTQYFGPGTRLTVL.

This clone was picked up a small number of times. The chain employs TRBV6-5 and TRBJ1-5, with D unclear. Trimming took off 2 bases at V and 5 bases at J, with 7 bases between the two ends. The V gene's germline CDR1 is MNHEY and CDR2 SVGAGI. The CDR3 runs 13 residues. The CDR3 DNA reads as TGTGCCAGCAGTTACACTGGGGATCAGCCCCAGCATTTT. Translating gives CASSYTGDQPQHF.

The table lists this clone with a count of one. The genes are TRBV21-1 and TRBJ2-1; TRBD2 reflects the table's D call only, with no check against the DNA. TRBV21-1 has pseudogene status. CDR3 length: 17 residues. The CDR3 here is CASSKVRASGRCNEQFF. The CDR3 nucleotides are TGTGCCAGCAGCAAAGTAAGGGCTAGCGGGAGATGCAATGAGCAGTTCTTC.

This clone was counted once. The chain combines TRBV7-8 with TRBJ2-7; TRBD2 agrees at 9 bases. The CDR3 is 15 amino acids. The V segment lost 2 bases and the J segment 4 bases; nucleotides outside the gene matches: 6. Germline V gives CDR1 SGHVS, CDR2 FQNEAQ. The CDR3 DNA reads TGTGCCAGCAGCTTATCAGGACTAGCGATTTACGAGCAGTACTTC. This codes for CASSLSGLAIYEQYF.

V usage is TRBV7-9 and J usage is TRBJ1-2, with D unclear. The CDR3 is 16 residues long. V dropped 6 bases and J dropped 7 bases, with 24 bases sitting between them. Germline V lookup: CDR1 SEHNR, CDR2 FQNEAQ (reference sequence). CDR3 amino acids: CASSTTRDNLGPGYTF. The CDR3 region has the DNA TGTGCCAGCAGTACTACCCGAGACAATCTAGGTCCTGGCTACACCTTC.

The chain couples TRBV25-1 to TRBJ2-1, with TRBD2 identical over 11 bases. V was pared by 3 bases and J by 7 bases, with 5 bases of the junction left unmatched. The germline V gene encodes CDR1 MGHDK and CDR2 SYGVNS. This CDR3 spans 15 amino acids. The CDR3 region is CASSERTSGSNEQFF. The DNA of the CDR3 is TGTGCCAGCAGTGAGAGGACTAGCGGGTCAAATGAGCAGTTCTTC.